These T cell receptor beta chains were read from a single sample in a study of T-cell reconstitution after alpha-beta-depleted transplantation in children. In TCRdb, the PCR reads were re-called with MiXCR into one record per CDR3 protein. The table includes around 190,000 distinct CDR3 sequences, about 7% detected once. Sequenced here: PBMCs, sampled before TCRalphabeta/CD19-depleted stem cell transplant. The receptors come from a boy aged 2 to 10 with acute lymphoblastic leukemia, due to receive a stem cell transplant. Each CDR3 is given with its conserved first and last residue. A clone size is listed for some rows: how often the clone was seen (once, few, many), or a class if it is expanded.

CDR3 protein,V gene,CDR3 length,clone size
CASSLLTGPSGEQYF,TRBV7-2,15,few
CASSNLAGGDTQYF,TRBV28,14,few
CASSLAQGPYEQYF,TRBV5-1,14,few
CASSQDKSGGRYEQYF,TRBV4-3,16,few
CAISFSDGYEQYF,TRBV5-1,13,many
CASSLSVWAEDTQYF,TRBV27,15,many
CASSQEERWPQHF,TRBV3-1,13,many
CASSLGGLTSGRINEQFF,TRBV11-2,18,many
CASSSPVWEKLFF,TRBV7-9,13,few
CASSLARGGLRSNEQFF,TRBV5-1,17,NA
CSPQNTNEQFF,TRBV20-1,11,many
CASSGVLSGEQFF,TRBV7-8,13,many
CASSRGQYQPQHF,TRBV5-6,13,many
CASSPPSGSGIYEQYF,TRBV7-9,16,many
CSAHTSHRGLWQYF,TRBV20-1,14,many
CASSRLGGATDTQYF,TRBV7-9,15,few
CSAVKGSSSYNEQFF,TRBV20-1,15,few
CSAKTSGGALETQYF,TRBV20-1,15,many
CASSLRSSQDKNQPQHF,TRBV18,17,few
CASSGTRANYGYTF,TRBV12-3/TRBV12-4,14,NA
CASSPRGSGFYEQYF,TRBV18,15,NA
CASSLNLAGVGNEQFF,TRBV19,16,many
CACPLTGGRRAFF,TRBV30,13,few
CASSSGADATNEKLFF,TRBV28,16,few
CASSLGPGVNEQFF,TRBV5-1,14,many
CSVEDSLMNTEAFF,TRBV29-1,14,many
CASSLQGWDSPLHF,TRBV12-3/TRBV12-4,14,NA
CASSFEFLRDNEQFF,TRBV7-9,15,many
CSAGPVAGYNEQFF,TRBV20-1,14,many
CSARDTRIGDTGELFF,TRBV20-1,16,few
CASSPRSTGDTDTQYF,TRBV10-1,16,NA
CASSGWGQGASEAFF,TRBV7-8,15,many
CASSEGLAGERQYF,TRBV7-7,14,few
CSARGGREDEQYF,TRBV20-1,13,many
CASSLRGGNEKLFF,TRBV5-1,14,many
CASSEDNGNYGYTF,TRBV2,14,many
CASSVGTSGANEQFF,TRBV9,15,many
CASSVGGASYNEQFF,TRBV9,15,NA
CASSHSAEAFF,TRBV14,11,many
CASSLALLAGVTGELFF,TRBV28,17,many
CASSLMTTEAFF,TRBV7-9,12,many